These 5 T cell receptor beta chains were all obtained from the same sample, sequenced in a study of vaccination and CD4 T cells after COVID-19. Their antigens are not known. CD4+ T cells that had been cultured provided DNA sequenced with the Oncomine TCR Beta short-read assay. MiXCR, run by TCRdb on the PCR reads, gives a single entry per CDR3 protein. The sample lists around 6,000 distinct CDR3 sequences; around two thirds were seen once. Treatment: roughly ten-day PBMC culture with coronavirus spike peptide pools or control peptides (ViraFEST assay). The sample was CD4+ T cells from blood, cultured in vitro. The receptors were gathered from a human donor who had recovered from COVID-19.

This clonotype was seen just once. As DNA, the CDR3 is TGCGCCAGCAGCACGCAGCAGGAGACCCAGTACTTC. Translating it yields CASSTQQETQYF. V gene TRBV5-1 combines with J gene TRBJ2-5, with D uncertain. V gave up 4 bases and J gave up 5 bases, with 9 bases separating them. The CDR3 is 12 residues long. CDR1 is SGHRS, CDR2 YFSETQ, per germline.

The rearrangement links TRBV20-1 to TRBJ1-5; 10 bases match TRBD1. With V trimmed by 2 bases and J by 6 bases, 7 bases remained unmatched. This CDR3 comprises 15 residues. Per the germline V gene, CDR1 is DFQATT and CDR2 is SNEGSKA (reference sequence). The CDR3 coding sequence is TGCAGTGCTAGACCGGGACAGGGGATGAGTCAGCCCCAGCATTTT. It specifies CSARPGQGMSQPQHF.

This clonotype turned up a few times. The chain links TRBV20-1 to TRBJ2-3, with D unclear. Germline CDR1 DFQATT, CDR2 SNEGSKA (reference sequence). The length of the CDR3 is 16 residues. The V end lost 1 base, the J end lost 3 bases, and 17 bases lay between the germline ends. CDR3 in amino acids: CSARVPRRLGTDTQYF. CDR3 DNA: TGCAGTGCTAGAGTCCCTAGACGTCTGGGAACAGATACGCAGTATTTT.

The chain carries TRBV27 and TRBJ2-7; a weak D match, TRBD1 (6 bases). V was clipped by 6 bases and J by 1 base, with 16 bases between them. Germline CDR1 reads MNHEY; CDR2 reads SMNVEV (reference sequence). The CDR3 contains 15 residues. The CDR3 nucleotides read TGTGCCAGCAGCTCCCCCGGGACAACTTCCTACGAGCAGTACTTC. This translates into CASSSPGTTSYEQYF.

V usage is TRBV30 and J usage is TRBJ1-2; TRBD1 agrees at 10 bases. Germline-derived CDR1 and CDR2 are GTSNPN and SVGIG (reference sequence). Trimming took 2 bases from V and 2 from J; bases not matched to a gene: 5. The CDR3 is 15 residues long. CDR3 bases: TGTGCCTGGAGTCTTCCGACAGGGGGCAACTATGGCTACACCTTC. This translates into CAWSLPTGGNYGYTF.